The 13 T cell receptor beta chains below all came from one sample that was sequenced in a study of cytomegalovirus exposure and HLA in healthy donors. The PCR used 60 Vbeta and 13 Jbeta primers. The data were produced by immunoSEQ multiplex PCR, yet TCRdb's version contains in-frame clones alone and is incomplete. The sample yields 150,000 to 200,000 clones, 75% to 90% seen once. Sequenced sample: PBMCs. Receptors were obtained from a woman aged 18-29 years in good health and CMV-seronegative.

The chain employs TRBV19 and TRBJ2-7, with D hard to call. Trimming took 10 bases from V and 0 from J, leaving 19 bases between them. CDR1 LNHDA and CDR2 SQIVND come from the germline V gene (reference sequence). CDR3 length: 15 residues. The CDR3: CATSRRRLHSYEQYF. As DNA, the CDR3 is TGTGCCACCAGTCGTCGGAGACTTCACTCCTACGAGCAGTACTTC.

V usage is TRBV27 and J usage is TRBJ2-1, with 12 bases lining up with TRBD2. This CDR3 contains 15 residues. With V trimmed by 6 bases and J by 6 bases, 6 bases remained unmatched. CDR1 MNHEY and CDR2 SMNVEV come from the germline V gene (reference sequence). CDR3 in amino acids: CASSHSSGRGNEQFF. The CDR3 region has the DNA TGTGCCAGCAGCCACTCTAGCGGGAGGGGCAATGAGCAGTTCTTC.

V gene TRBV28 combines with J gene TRBJ1-3; 7 positions agree with TRBD1. The germline CDR1 and CDR2 sequences are MDHEN and SYDVKM. Losses at the gene ends were 4 bases for V and 2 bases for J; bases not matched to a gene: 5. This CDR3 has 15 residues. CDR3 coding DNA: TGTGCCAGCAGTTGGGGGACAGCCCCTGGAAACACCATATATTTT. Translation gives CASSWGTAPGNTIYF.

The genes are TRBV19 and TRBJ1-2; TRBD1 matches at 11 bases. The CDR3 runs to 15 residues. The V and J ends lost 2 bases and 4 bases, in that order; junction bases with no gene match: 3. From germline, CDR1 is LNHDA and CDR2 SQIVND (reference sequence). The CDR3 is CASSIRTGGAYGYTF. In DNA, the CDR3 is TGTGCCAGTAGTATACGGACAGGGGGCGCCTATGGCTACACCTTC.

This clone was counted a few times. V usage is TRBV11-2 and J usage is TRBJ1-4; maybe TRBD1 (5 bases). The CDR3 consists of 14 residues. V lost 1 base, J lost 7 bases, and 10 bases lay in between. Germline V gives CDR1 SGHAT, CDR2 FQNNGV. The CDR3 coding sequence is TGTGCCAGCAGCTTAGTCCACGGGGGTGAAAAACTGTTTTTT. It codes for CASSLVHGGEKLFF.

The V call is TRBV19, the J call TRBJ2-1; 9 bases are shared with TRBD2. This CDR3 is 15 amino acids long. Germline-derived CDR1 and CDR2 are LNHDA and SQIVND (reference sequence). J was trimmed by 4 bases and V by 2 bases; bases with no gene match: 3. CDR3: CASSITAGGYNEQFF. The CDR3, as DNA: TGTGCCAGTAGTATAACAGCGGGAGGATACAATGAGCAGTTCTTC.

The chain joins TRBV25-1 to TRBJ2-4; 7 bases map to TRBD1. V lost 5 bases, J lost 1 base, and 2 bases stayed unmatched. In germline, CDR1 is MGHDK, CDR2 SYGVNS. This CDR3 is built from 14 residues. DNA of the CDR3: TGTGCCAGCAGTAGACAGGGTGCCAAAAACATTCAGTACTTC. This codes for CASSRQGAKNIQYF.

CDR3 sequence: CASSQESQGTADTQYF. CDR3 bases: TGCGCCAGCAGCCAAGAAAGCCAGGGTACCGCAGATACGCAGTATTTT. The chain combines TRBV4-1 with TRBJ2-3; D possibly corresponds to TRBD1 (5 bases). The CDR3 totals 16 residues. The V gene's germline CDR1 is MGHRA and CDR2 YSYEKL. Trimming removed 0 bases from V and 4 bases from J, with 14 bases in between.

Comment on this clone: At one end the junction does not follow the germline gene, possibly because of a read error. V is TRBV7-9 and J is TRBJ2-7; 12 bases are a match to TRBD1. CDR3 length: 17 amino acids. Germline V gene lookup returns CDR1 SEHNR and CDR2 FQNEAQ (reference sequence). CDR3 loop: CASSLNQQPGQGAQQYF. DNA of the CDR3: TGTGCTAGCAGCTTAAATCAGCAACCGGGACAGGGGGCCCAGCAGTACTTC.

V is TRBV7-8 and J is TRBJ2-7, with D maybe TRBD2 (6 bases). The germline V and J ends were trimmed by 6 bases and 2 bases, with 17 bases remaining between them. Looked up from germline, CDR1 is SGHVS and CDR2 is FQNEAQ. The CDR3 spans 15 residues. CDR3 DNA: TGTGCCAGCAGTCCTAGGAGGGGAGATGCCTACGAGCAGTACTTC. It codes for CASSPRRGDAYEQYF. Full variable domain (outside the CDR3, taken from reference TRBV7-8 and TRBJ2-7): GAGVSQSPRYKVAKRGQDVALRCDPISGHVSLFWYQQALGQGPEFLTYFQNEAQLDKSGLPSDRFFAERPEGSVSTLKIQRTQQEDSAVYLCASSPRRGDAYEQYFGPGTRLTVT.

This clone occurred a few times. The chain recombines TRBV25-1 with TRBJ1-5, with 10 bases that match TRBD1. V dropped 5 bases and J dropped 6; count of bases not matched to a gene: 7. The V gene's germline CDR1 is MGHDK and CDR2 SYGVNS. CDR3 length: 15 amino acids. This CDR3 is CASSPGQGFFQPQHF. CDR3 nucleotides: TGTGCCAGCAGTCCGGGACAGGGGTTTTTTCAGCCCCAGCATTTT.

The V and J genes are TRBV10-3 and TRBJ1-5; D is perhaps TRBD1 (5 bases). The CDR3 runs to 14 residues. CDR1 and CDR2 from the germline V gene are ENHRY and SYGVKD. V gave up 5 bases and J gave up 2 bases, with 10 bases separating them. The CDR3 nucleotides read TGTGCCATCAGTCCGACGGGGGGCAATCAGCCCCAGCATTTT. Translated: CAISPTGGNQPQHF.

The chain is built from TRBV5-4 and TRBJ2-5, with 8 nucleotides matching TRBD2. V was pared by 1 base and J by 0 bases, with 2 bases of the junction left unmatched. The CDR3 length is 15 residues. Germline CDR1 SGHNT, CDR2 YYREEE (reference sequence). The CDR3 bases are TGTGCCAGCAGCTTGAAGCGGGGGAACCAAGAGACCCAGTACTTC. Translation gives CASSLKRGNQETQYF.